What follows describes a single T cell receptor beta chain. Its antigen remains undetermined. Within one base of it there is no much larger clone, and no base qualities were kept. CDR1 MDHEN and CDR2 SYDVKM are derived from the germline V gene. The cysteine opens and the phenylalanine closes a CDR3 of 13 amino acids. Only the CDR3 part of the read is kept: 39 bases, read in frame from the first base. V drops 8 bases and J drops 6 bases, leaving 16 bases in between. The cohort consisted of 650 to 850 healthy bone marrow donors. Cohort members were all nominally healthy when sampled, although unrecorded immune exposures were likely present. The donor tested CMV seropositive, placing the donor among the approximately 290 seropositive members of the cohort. A peripheral blood sample was provided by each donor, and peripheral blood mononuclear cells were used for TCR beta sequencing. Genomic DNA extraction from the blood cell samples was performed with the Qiagen DNeasy Blood Extraction Kit.

Library generation was performed with the immunoSEQ multiplex PCR assay. For the multiplex PCR, a mixture combining 60 forward primers for TCR Vbeta segments and 13 reverse primers for TCR Jbeta segments was used. The CDR3 region of rearranged TCR beta genes was amplified from genomic DNA by a multiplex PCR assay. Amplified TCR beta libraries were sequenced as 87-base-pair reads on the Illumina HiSeq System. As for the authors' bioinformatics: A later analysis tallied tens of millions of unique TCR beta chains across the 666 repertoires, and approximately 12 million of those chains were shared by two or more donors. Raw reads were error-corrected and collapsed into unique sequences with a nearest-neighbor algorithm that merged closely related sequences to remove PCR and sequencing errors. Alignment of CDR3 sequences to IMGT reference sequences was used to assign V, D and J gene segments. For a sequence to be retained, at least a six-nucleotide match to both a V gene segment and a J gene segment was required. Rearrangements were classified as productive when the CDR3 lacked stop codons and remained in frame with V and J, and all other rearrangements were classified as non-productive. Following IMGT convention, CDR3 was defined as the stretch from the second conserved V-encoded cysteine to the conserved J-encoded phenylalanine. Sequences without an unambiguous match to a single V gene segment were excluded from the earlier analysis of almost 600 of the donors. An earlier analysis of just under 600 of the donors called V segments functional above 56.7% productive rearrangements and segregating when the between-donor standard deviation exceeded 5%. To diagnose cytomegalovirus status from the catalog of TCR beta chain sequences, a statistical classification framework was built. In a later analysis, TCR nucleotide sequences were compared against IMGT/GENE-DB human TR gene sequences so that V and J genes could be assigned. A later analysis assigned CDR3 sequences and most-parsimonious VDJ recombination scenarios with the TCRdist pipeline. In a later analysis, each TCR beta chain was defined by its CDR3 amino acid sequence together with its V-gene family, and reads without a unique V-gene family were excluded. To address suspected cross-contamination and a sequencing artifact, a later analysis removed 592 highly shared, low-generation-probability nucleotide sequences. For each public chain, a later analysis derived a clonal expansion index from normalized ranks of inferred template counts within each repertoire. In a later analysis, generation probabilities were computed with a VDJ recombination model fitted to out-of-frame rearrangements, and the resulting probabilities were checked against IGoR. In a later analysis, TCR-TCR, TCR-HLA and TCR-CMV co-occurrence was scored with hypergeometric tests, and a repertoire-size bias correction was applied to TCR pairs. False discovery rates were estimated in a later analysis by permuting HLA or CMV assignments 20 times. A later analysis grouped co-occurring TCRs with DBSCAN, adding TCRdist sequence similarity when clustering within HLA-allele-positive subsets. Co-occurrence clustering excluded repertoires with fewer than 30,000 or more than 120,000 public chains, plus five with anomalous nucleotide sharing. Drawn from immuneACCESS, this table holds only the in-frame rearrangements with V and J called that TCRdb kept. Clones are partly lost; checked studies trace under half to an unresolved V gene and leave the rest unexplained. Clone size and the V and J calls come from that table; the DNA yielded D and trimming. The sample profile shows about 96,000 clones; roughly 74% of them were found once. 2.5% to 3.5% of the sample is taken by the ten largest.

This entry comes from a study of cytomegalovirus exposure and HLA in healthy donors (dated by TCRdb to between 2016 and 2019). Study-level background: An earlier analysis of approximately 600 of the donors reported more than 250 Gb of sequence data and 117 million unique TCR beta sequences from about 180 million T cells. An early release that covered approximately 600 HLA-typed donors contained about 300 gigabases of sequencing data and roughly 84 million unique TCR sequences. Of the 300 to 450 genotyped donors, 81% were placed in the genetic ancestry cluster associated with self-reported Caucasian donors. The study aimed to test whether signatures of past pathogen exposure could be identified by cataloging public T cell receptors. The T cell repertoires of 666 subjects were profiled by immunosequencing and related to cytomegalovirus serostatus. A separate validation cohort of approximately 120 different subjects was used in addition to the roughly 700-subject first cohort. To predict cytomegalovirus infection status, the study brought together high-throughput TCR immunosequencing, statistical association of individual TCRs with disease status, and machine learning. To study patterns of TCR occurrence, a later analysis re-analyzed previously published TCR beta repertoires from 500 to 850 donors and added high-resolution HLA genotyping. The later analysis used no new phenotypic data to find candidate immune exposures, relying instead on TCR beta sequences and their occurrence across donors. An earlier analysis of roughly 600 of the donors used high-throughput TCR beta sequencing to judge whether each TCR beta V gene segment behaved as functional or pseudogenic. Donor age, sex, ethnicity and CMV serostatus were compiled alongside the repertoire data. In a later genetic analysis, genome-wide SNP genotypes for 398 of the 666 donors were used, and that subset was treated as a discovery cohort. Every repertoire in the discovery cohort had been generated on one and the same sequencing platform. HLA typing covered class I and class II loci at four-digit resolution. Typing coverage varied by locus: roughly 620-640 donors for A, B, C, DRB1 and DQB1; around 560 for DQA1; about 600 for DPA1; about 450 for DPB1. A few DR-DQ haplotypes were treated as single units for association and clustering because of strong linkage in the cohort. Among almost 400 genotyped donors of the cohort, an average of approximately 240,000 unique TCR beta nucleotide sequences were sequenced per donor, around 20% of them non-productive.

Points the paper makes about the study in general: The only immune exposure information available for the cohort was CMV serostatus. Compared with equally common non-associated chains, HLA-associated TCR beta chains in a later analysis were more clonally expanded and had lower generation probabilities. In the study, some 180 TCR beta chains were listed as associated with cytomegalovirus. In this cohort, only TCR beta chains were sequenced, and detectable features were limited by the absence of alpha or paired-chain data. Roughly 15 rarely observed V segments, including chromosome 9 orphons, were excluded from the earlier analysis of about 600 of the donors because counts were too low. A later analysis found that TCR association rates varied across HLA loci, with DRB1 alleles showing the most associated TCRs and HLA-C alleles the fewest. While some public TCRs were present in many individuals, most TCR sequences turned up only very rarely across donors. A further reported finding was that TCR beta sequences accurately predicted the HLA-A and HLA-B alleles for most subjects in the first cohort. Assigning TCR associations to individual alleles was difficult when HLA alleles, especially DR and DQ, strongly co-occurred. The classifier was reported to diagnose cytomegalovirus status with high specificity and sensitivity in both the original and validation cohorts. In a later analysis, several top co-occurrence clusters were reported to appear linked to parvovirus B19, influenza, CMV and Epstein-Barr virus. Three of the identified cytomegalovirus-associated TCR beta chains were confirmed in vitro to be specific for cytomegalovirus antigens. Because the 87-base-pair reads could not distinguish some IMGT-functional V segments, including TRBV6-2 and TRBV6-3, those segments were excluded. Linkage disequilibrium might explain the correlated functional status among segregating V segments, but an unknown experimental factor could not be ruled out. The authors suggested that the approach could potentially be generalized to other disease states and immunological phenotypes. In an earlier analysis of about 600 of the donors, most TCR beta V segments appeared in productive rearrangements about 90% or about 30% of the time, broadly matching IMGT annotations. At a false discovery rate of 0.05, a later analysis linked about 16,000 TCR beta sequences to specific HLA alleles. The presence/absence analyses assumed that sequencing depth was roughly uniform across donors, and that assumption may not be true. In a later genetic analysis, a missense DCLRE1C variant was associated with V-gene and J-gene trimming of TCR beta chains, and the association was replicated in an independent cohort. A group of highly shared sequence variants was considered likely to be a technical artifact of the sequencing pipeline. According to a later analysis, most CMV-associated TCR beta chains appeared to be HLA-restricted, and the HLA associations seemed to be driven largely by CMV exposure. According to a later genetic analysis, donors in an Asian-associated ancestry cluster had fewer N-insertions in productive TCRs than the roughly 670-donor mean. Because some donors lacked HLA typing at each locus, the association tests relied only on the typed subset.

The sequence was obtained from a female donor in good health and CMV-seropositive. The sequenced sample was PBMCs. In this chain, TRBV28 is recombined with TRBJ1-1; TRBD1 is possibly the D segment (6 matching bases). The CDR3 corresponds to CASSRGGHPEAFF. The DNA sequence is as follows: TGTGCCAGCTCTCGGGGGGGGCACCCTGAAGCTTTCTTT.